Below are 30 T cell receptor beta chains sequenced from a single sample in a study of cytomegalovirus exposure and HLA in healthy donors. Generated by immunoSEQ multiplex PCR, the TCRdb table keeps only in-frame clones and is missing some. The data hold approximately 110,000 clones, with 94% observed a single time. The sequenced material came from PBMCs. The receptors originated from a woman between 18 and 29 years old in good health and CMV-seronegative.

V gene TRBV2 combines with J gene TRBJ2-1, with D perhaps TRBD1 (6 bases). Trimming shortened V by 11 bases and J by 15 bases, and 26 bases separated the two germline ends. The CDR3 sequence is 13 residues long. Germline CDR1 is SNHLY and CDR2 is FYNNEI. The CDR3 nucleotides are TGTGCCGGAGCCCCGGACAGCGGATCGAGCCCGTTCTTC. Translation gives CAGAPDSGSSPFF.

CDR3 sequence reads: CASTKQGEETQYF. CDR3 sequence (DNA): TGTGCCAGCACCAAACAGGGGGAAGAGACCCAGTACTTC. The chain combines TRBV5-4 with TRBJ2-5, with 8 bases identical to TRBD1. The junction had 4 bases not matched to a gene; V was cut back by 6 bases and J by 3 bases. The germline gives CDR1 SGHNT, CDR2 YYREEE (reference sequence). CDR3 length equals 13 residues. Full variable domain (missing parts from reference TRBV5-4 and TRBJ2-5): ETGVTQSPTHLIKTRGQQVTLRCSSQSGHNTVSWYQQALGQGPQFIFQYYREEENGRGNFPPRFSGLQFPNYSSELNVNALELDDSALYLCASTKQGEETQYFGPGTRLLVL.

The CDR3 bases are TGTGCCAGCAGCGCCGGGACAGGGTCCCCCTACGAGCAGTACTTC. Translated: CASSAGTGSPYEQYF. V and J are TRBV7-8 and TRBJ2-7; 9 nucleotides match TRBD1. V was pared by 5 bases and J by 2 bases, with 7 bases of the junction left unmatched. The CDR3 has 15 amino acids. Germline values: CDR1 SGHVS, CDR2 FQNEAQ.

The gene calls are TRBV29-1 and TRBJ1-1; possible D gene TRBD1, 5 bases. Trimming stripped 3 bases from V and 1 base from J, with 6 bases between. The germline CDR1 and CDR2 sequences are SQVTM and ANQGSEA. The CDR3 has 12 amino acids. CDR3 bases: TGCAGCGTTGACGGGGGGAACACTGAAGCTTTCTTT. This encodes CSVDGGNTEAFF.

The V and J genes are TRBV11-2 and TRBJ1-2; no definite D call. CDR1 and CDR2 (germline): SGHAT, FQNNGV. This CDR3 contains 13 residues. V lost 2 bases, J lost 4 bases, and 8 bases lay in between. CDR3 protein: CASSLQPSYGYTF. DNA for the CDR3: TGTGCCAGCAGCTTACAGCCTAGCTATGGCTACACCTTC.

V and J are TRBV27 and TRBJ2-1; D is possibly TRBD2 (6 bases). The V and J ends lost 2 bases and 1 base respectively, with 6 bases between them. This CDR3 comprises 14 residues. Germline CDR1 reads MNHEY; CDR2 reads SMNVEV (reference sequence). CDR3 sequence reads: CASSLAGSYNEQFF. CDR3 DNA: TGTGCCAGCAGTTTAGCGGGATCCTACAATGAGCAGTTCTTC.

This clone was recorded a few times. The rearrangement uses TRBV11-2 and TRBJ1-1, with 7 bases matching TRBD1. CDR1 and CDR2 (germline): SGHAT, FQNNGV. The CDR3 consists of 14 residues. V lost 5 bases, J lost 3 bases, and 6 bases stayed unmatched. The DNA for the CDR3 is TGTGCCAGCAGCCCGCCACAGGGGTACACTGAAGCTTTCTTT. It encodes CASSPPQGYTEAFF.

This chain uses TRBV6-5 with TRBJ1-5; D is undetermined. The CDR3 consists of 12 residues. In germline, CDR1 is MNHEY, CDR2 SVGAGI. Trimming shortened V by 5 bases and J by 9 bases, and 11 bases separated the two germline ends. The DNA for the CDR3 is TGTGCCAGCAGTCCCTCCGGGAGGCCCCAGCATTTT. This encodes CASSPSGRPQHF.

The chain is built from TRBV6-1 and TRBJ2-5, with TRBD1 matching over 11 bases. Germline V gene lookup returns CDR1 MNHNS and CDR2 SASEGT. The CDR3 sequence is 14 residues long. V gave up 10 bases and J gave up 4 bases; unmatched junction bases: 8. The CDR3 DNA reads TGTGCCACCGCGGACAGGGGGCTCGGAGAGACCCAGTACTTC. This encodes CATADRGLGETQYF.

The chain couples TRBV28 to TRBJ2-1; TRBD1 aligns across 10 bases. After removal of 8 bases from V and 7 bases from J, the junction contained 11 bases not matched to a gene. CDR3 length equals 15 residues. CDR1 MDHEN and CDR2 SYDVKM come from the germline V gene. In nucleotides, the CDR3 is TGTGCCAGCGGCGACCGGGACAGGGGCTGGAATGAGCAGTTCTTC. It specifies CASGDRDRGWNEQFF.

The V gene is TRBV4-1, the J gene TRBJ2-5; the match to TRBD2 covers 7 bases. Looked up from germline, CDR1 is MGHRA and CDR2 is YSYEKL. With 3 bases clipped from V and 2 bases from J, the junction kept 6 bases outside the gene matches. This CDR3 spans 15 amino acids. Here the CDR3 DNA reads TGCGCCAGCAGCCACTCCCCGGGACTACAAGAGACCCAGTACTTC. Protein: CASSHSPGLQETQYF.

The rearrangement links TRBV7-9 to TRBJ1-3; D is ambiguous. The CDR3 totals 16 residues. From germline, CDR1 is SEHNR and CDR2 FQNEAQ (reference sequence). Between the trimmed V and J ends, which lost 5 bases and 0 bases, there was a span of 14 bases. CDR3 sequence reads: CASSPRPPASGNTIYF. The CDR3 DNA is TGTGCCAGCAGCCCGAGGCCCCCAGCCTCTGGAAACACCATATATTTT. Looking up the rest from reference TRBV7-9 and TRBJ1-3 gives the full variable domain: DTGVSQNPRHKITKRGQNVTFRCDPISEHNRLYWYRQTLGQGPEFLTYFQNEAQLEKSRLLSDRFSAERPKGSFSTLEIQRTEQGDSAMYLCASSPRPPASGNTIYFGEGSWLTVV.

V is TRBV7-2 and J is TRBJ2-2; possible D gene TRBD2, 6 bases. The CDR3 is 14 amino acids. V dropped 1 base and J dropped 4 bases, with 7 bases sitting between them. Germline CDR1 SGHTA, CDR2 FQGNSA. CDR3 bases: TGTGCCAGCAGCTTAGAGGGAGGCACCGGGGAGCTGTTTTTT. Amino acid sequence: CASSLEGGTGELFF.

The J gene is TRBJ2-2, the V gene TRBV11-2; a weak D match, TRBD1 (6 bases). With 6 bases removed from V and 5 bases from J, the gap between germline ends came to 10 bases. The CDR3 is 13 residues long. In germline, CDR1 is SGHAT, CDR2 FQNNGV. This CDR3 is CASRAQGTGELFF. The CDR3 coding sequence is TGTGCCAGCAGGGCTCAGGGGACCGGGGAGCTGTTTTTT. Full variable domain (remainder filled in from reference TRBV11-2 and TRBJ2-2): EAGVAQSPRYKIIEKRQSVAFWCNPISGHATLYWYQQILGQGPKLLIQFQNNGVVDDSQLPKDRFSAERLKGVDSTLKIQPAKLEDSAVYLCASRAQGTGELFFGEGSRLTVL.

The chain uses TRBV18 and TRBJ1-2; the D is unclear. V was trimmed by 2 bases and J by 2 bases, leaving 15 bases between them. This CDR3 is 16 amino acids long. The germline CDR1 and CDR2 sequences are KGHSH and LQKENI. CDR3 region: CASSPSWQALNYGYTF. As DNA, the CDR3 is TGTGCCAGCTCACCATCCTGGCAGGCGTTGAACTATGGCTACACCTTC. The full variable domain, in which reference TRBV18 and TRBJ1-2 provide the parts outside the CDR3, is NAGVMQNPRHLVRRRGQEARLRCSPMKGHSHVYWYRQLPEEGLKFMVYLQKENIIDESGMPKERFSAEFPKEGPSILRIQQVVRGDSAAYFCASSPSWQALNYGYTFGSGTRLTVV.

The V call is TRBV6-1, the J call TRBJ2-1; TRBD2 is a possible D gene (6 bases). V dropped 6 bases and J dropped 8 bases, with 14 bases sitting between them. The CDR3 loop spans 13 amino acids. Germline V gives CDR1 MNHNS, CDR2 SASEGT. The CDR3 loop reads CASRETRLDEQFF. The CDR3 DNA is TGTGCCAGCAGAGAGACTAGGCTCGATGAGCAGTTCTTC.

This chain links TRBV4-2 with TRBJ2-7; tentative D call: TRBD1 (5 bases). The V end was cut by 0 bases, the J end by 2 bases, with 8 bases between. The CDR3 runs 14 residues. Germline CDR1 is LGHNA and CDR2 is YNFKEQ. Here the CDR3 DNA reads TGTGCCAGCAGCCAAGAGGGGCCAACCTACGAGCAGTACTTC. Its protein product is CASSQEGPTYEQYF.

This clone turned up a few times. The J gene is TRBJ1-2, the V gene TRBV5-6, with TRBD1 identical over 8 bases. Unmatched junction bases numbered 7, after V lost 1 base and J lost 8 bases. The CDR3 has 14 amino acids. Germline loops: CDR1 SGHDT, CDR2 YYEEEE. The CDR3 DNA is TGTGCCAGCAGCTTGTTTCAGGGGGCGGTCGGCTACACCTTC. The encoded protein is CASSLFQGAVGYTF.

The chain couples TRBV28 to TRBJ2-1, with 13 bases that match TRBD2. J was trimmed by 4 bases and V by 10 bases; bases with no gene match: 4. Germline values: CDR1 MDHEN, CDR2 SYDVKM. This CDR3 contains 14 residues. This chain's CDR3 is CATRTSGSYNEQFF. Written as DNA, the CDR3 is TGTGCCACCAGGACTAGCGGGAGTTACAATGAGCAGTTCTTC.

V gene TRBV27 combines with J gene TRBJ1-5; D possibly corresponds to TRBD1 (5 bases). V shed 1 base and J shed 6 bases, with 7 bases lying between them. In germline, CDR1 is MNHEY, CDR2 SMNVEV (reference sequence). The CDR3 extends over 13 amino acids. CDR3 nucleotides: TGTGCCAGCAGTTTATGGGGGGGTCAGCCCCAGCATTTT. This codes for CASSLWGGQPQHF.

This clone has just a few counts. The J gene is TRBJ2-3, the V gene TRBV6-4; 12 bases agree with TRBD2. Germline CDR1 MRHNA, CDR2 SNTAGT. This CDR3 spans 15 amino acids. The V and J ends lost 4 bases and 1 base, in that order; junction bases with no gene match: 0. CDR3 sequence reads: CASSGTSGGTDTQYF. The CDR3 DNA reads TGTGCCAGCAGTGGGACTAGCGGGGGCACAGATACGCAGTATTTT.

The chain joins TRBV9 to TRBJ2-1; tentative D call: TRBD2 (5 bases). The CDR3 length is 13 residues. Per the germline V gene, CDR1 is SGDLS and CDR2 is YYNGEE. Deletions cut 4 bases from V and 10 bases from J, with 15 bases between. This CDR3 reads CASSRELGGEQFF. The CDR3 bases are TGTGCCAGCAGCAGGGAGCTCGGTGGAGAGCAGTTCTTC.

The CDR3 is CASSDRGPRLNTEAFF. The CDR3 bases are TGTGCCAGCAGTGACAGGGGGCCAAGATTGAACACTGAAGCTTTCTTT. The chain is built from TRBV6-4 and TRBJ1-1; 7 bases agree with TRBD1. V lost 2 bases, J lost 0 bases, and 6 bases stayed unmatched. The CDR3 extends over 16 amino acids. Germline V lookup: CDR1 MRHNA, CDR2 SNTAGT.

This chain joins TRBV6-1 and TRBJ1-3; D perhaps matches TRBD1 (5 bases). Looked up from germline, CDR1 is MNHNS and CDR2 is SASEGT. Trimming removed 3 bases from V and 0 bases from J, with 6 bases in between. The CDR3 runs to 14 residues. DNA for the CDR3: TGTGCCAGCAGTGAGCAGGGCTCTGGAAACACCATATATTTT. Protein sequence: CASSEQGSGNTIYF.

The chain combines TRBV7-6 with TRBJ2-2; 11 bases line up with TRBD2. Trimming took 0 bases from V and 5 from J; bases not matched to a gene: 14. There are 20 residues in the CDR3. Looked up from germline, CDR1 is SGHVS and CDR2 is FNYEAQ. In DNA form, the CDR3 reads TGTGCCAGCAGCTTAGCGTTTGTAGCGGGAGGGCCGTTCGGGACCGGGGAGCTGTTTTTT. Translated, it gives CASSLAFVAGGPFGTGELFF.

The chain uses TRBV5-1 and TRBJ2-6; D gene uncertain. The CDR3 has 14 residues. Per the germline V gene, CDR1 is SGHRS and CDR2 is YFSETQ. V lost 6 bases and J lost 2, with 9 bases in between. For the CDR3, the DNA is TGCGCCAGCATACCCGCAGCTGGGGCCAACGTCCTGACTTTC. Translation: CASIPAAGANVLTF.

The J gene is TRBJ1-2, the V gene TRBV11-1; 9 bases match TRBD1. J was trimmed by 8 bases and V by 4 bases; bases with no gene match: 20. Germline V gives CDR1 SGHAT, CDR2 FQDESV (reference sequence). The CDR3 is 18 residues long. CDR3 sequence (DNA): TGTGCCAGCAGCTGGGAGGTCGGGACAGGGAGTTACCCGGGGGGCTACACCTTC. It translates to CASSWEVGTGSYPGGYTF.

In DNA, the CDR3 is TGTGCCAGCAGTTACTCGGGTTCCAGGGAACGTCGAGCTTTCTTT. Translation: CASSYSGSRERRAFF. The chain is built from TRBV27 and TRBJ1-1, with TRBD1 as a possible D gene (5 bases). The germline CDR1 and CDR2 sequences are MNHEY and SMNVEV (reference sequence). This CDR3 region has 15 residues. Trimming removed 4 bases from V and 10 bases from J, with 22 bases in between.

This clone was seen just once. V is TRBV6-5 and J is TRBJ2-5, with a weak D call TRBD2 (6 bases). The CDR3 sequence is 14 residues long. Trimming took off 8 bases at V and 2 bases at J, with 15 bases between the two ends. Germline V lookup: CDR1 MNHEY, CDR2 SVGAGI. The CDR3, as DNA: TGTGCCAGCCGGAGGGATGGGGGGCAAGAGACCCAGTACTTC. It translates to CASRRDGGQETQYF.

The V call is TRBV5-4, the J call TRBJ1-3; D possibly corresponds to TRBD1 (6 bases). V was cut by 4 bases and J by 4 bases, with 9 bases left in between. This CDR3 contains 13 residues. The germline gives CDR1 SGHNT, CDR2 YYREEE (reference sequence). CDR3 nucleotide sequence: TGTGCCAGCAGCCAGACAGGAGGAAACACCATATATTTT. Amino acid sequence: CASSQTGGNTIYF.